This TCR beta chain comes out of a study of cytomegalovirus exposure and HLA in healthy donors. The germline V gene encodes CDR1 LGHNA and CDR2 YSLEER. The CDR3 has 15 residues. Trimming shortened V by 6 bases and J by 7 bases, and 19 bases separated the two germline ends. Study observations and caveats: According to an earlier analysis, most TCR beta V segments yielded productive rearrangements about 90% or about 30% of the time. Later, an analysis showed that TCR beta chains associated with HLA were more clonally expanded than others that were equally common. Three CMV-associated chains were confirmed in vitro to be specific for CMV antigens.

A remark on this clone: Its target is not known.

Although they were nominally healthy when sampled, donors likely had unrecorded immune exposures. Amplification used 60 Vbeta primers and 13 Jbeta primers. The protocol was immunoSEQ multiplex PCR, while the TCRdb copy is restricted to in-frame clones and leaves out a portion. The data show over 100,000 clones, over 65% seen once. The rearrangement uses TRBV4-3 and TRBJ2-1; possibly TRBD2 for D (5 bases). The TCR originated in a woman aged 40-49 years in good health and CMV-seronegative. What was sequenced was PBMCs. The CDR3 is CASSLFEGRVNEQFF. The CDR3 DNA is TGCGCCAGCAGTCTTTTTGAGGGTAGAGTGAATGAGCAGTTCTTC.